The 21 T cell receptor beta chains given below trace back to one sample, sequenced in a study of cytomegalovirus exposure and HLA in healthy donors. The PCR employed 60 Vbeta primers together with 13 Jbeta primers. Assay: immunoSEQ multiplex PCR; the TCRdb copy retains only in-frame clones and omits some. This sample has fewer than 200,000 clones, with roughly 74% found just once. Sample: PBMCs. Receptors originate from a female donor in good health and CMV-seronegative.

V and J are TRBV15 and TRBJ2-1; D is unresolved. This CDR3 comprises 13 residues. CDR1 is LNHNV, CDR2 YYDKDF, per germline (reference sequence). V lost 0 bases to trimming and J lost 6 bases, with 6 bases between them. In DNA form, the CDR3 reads TGTGCCACCAGCAGAGATCTTAGCAATGAGCAGTTCTTC. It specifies CATSRDLSNEQFF. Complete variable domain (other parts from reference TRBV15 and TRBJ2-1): DAMVIQNPRYQVTQFGKPVTLSCSQTLNHNVMYWYQQKSSQAPKLLFHYYDKDFNNEADTPDNFQSRRPNTSFCFLDIRSPGLGDTAMYLCATSRDLSNEQFFGPGTRLTVL.

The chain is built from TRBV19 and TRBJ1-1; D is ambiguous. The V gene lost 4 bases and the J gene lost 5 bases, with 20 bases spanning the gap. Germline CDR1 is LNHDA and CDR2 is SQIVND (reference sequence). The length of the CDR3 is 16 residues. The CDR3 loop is CASSTPGRAGWTEAFF. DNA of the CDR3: TGTGCCAGTAGTACCCCGGGGAGGGCAGGTTGGACTGAAGCTTTCTTT.

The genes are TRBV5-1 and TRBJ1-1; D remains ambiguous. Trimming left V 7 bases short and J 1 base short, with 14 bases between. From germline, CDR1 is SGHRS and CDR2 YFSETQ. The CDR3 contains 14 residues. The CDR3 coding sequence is TGCGCCAGCTCGAGTCTGGTGCAGAACACTGAAGCTTTCTTT. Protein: CASSSLVQNTEAFF.

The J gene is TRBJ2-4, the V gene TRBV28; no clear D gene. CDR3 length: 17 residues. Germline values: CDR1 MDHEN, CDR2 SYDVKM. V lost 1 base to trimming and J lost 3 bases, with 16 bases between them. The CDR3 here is CASSLLAGTLGKNIQYF. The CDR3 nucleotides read TGTGCCAGCAGTTTATTGGCAGGAACCCTTGGCAAAAACATTCAGTACTTC.

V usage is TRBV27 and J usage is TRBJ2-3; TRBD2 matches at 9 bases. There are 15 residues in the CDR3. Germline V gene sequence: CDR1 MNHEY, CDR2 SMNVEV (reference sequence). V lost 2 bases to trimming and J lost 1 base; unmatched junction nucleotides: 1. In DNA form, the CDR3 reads TGTGCCAGCAGTTTAGTAGCGGGGGGCACAGATACGCAGTATTTT. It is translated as CASSLVAGGTDTQYF.

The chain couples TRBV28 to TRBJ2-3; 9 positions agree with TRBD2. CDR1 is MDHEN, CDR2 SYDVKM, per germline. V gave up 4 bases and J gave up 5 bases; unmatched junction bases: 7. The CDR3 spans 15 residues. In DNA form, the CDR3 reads TGTGCCAGCAGTTCAAACTTAGCGGGAGAAGATACGCAGTATTTT. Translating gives CASSSNLAGEDTQYF.

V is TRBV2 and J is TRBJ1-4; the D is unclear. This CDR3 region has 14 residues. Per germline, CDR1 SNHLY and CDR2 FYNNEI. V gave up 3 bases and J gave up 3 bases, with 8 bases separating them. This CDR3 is CASSDNPSNEKLFF. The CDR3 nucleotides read TGTGCCAGCAGTGATAATCCGTCTAATGAAAAACTGTTTTTT.

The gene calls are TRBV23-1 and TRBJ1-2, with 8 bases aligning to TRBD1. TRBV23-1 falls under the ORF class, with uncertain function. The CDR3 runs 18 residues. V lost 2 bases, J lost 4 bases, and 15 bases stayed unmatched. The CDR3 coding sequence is TGCGCCAGCAGTCAAAAGACGGACAGGGCTTCAAGGTTCTATGGCTACACCTTC. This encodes CASSQKTDRASRFYGYTF.

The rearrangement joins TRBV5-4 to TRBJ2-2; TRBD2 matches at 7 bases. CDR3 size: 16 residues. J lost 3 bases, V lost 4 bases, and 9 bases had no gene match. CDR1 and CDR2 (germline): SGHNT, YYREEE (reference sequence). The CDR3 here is CASSVRDYPDTGELFF. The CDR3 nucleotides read TGTGCCAGCAGCGTCCGGGACTACCCGGACACCGGGGAGCTGTTTTTT.

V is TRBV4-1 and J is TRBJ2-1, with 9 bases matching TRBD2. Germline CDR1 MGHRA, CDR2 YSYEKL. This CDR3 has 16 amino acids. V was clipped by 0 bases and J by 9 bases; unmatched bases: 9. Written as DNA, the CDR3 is TGCGCCAGCAGCCAAGATTCGGGCGGGAGGGCCGTTGAGCAGTTCTTC. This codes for CASSQDSGGRAVEQFF.

CDR3 sequence reads: CASSGTLAGEHEQYF. The CDR3 DNA reads as TGTGCCAGCAGCGGAACACTAGCGGGAGAGCACGAGCAGTACTTC. V usage is TRBV9 and J usage is TRBJ2-7; 11 bases are a match to TRBD2. The V gene's germline CDR1 is SGDLS and CDR2 YYNGEE. The CDR3 is 15 amino acids. Unmatched junction bases numbered 7, after V lost 3 bases and J lost 5 bases.

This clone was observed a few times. The CDR3 DNA sequence: TGTGCCAGCAGCCTAACTAGCGGGAGAGCGAATGAGCAGTTCTTC. Protein product: CASSLTSGRANEQFF. V and J are TRBV7-6 and TRBJ2-1, with 11 nucleotides matching TRBD2. From germline, CDR1 is SGHVS and CDR2 FNYEAQ. With 5 bases clipped from V and 7 bases from J, the junction kept 7 bases outside the gene matches. The CDR3 sequence is 15 residues long.

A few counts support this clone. CDR3 coding DNA: TGTGCCTGGAGGGGGGCGGGGGGGCCCAAAGAGACCCAGTACTTC. This sequence encodes CAWRGAGGPKETQYF. The chain couples TRBV30 to TRBJ2-5, with 9 bases matching TRBD2. Trimming took 3 bases from V and 3 from J; bases not matched to a gene: 8. The germline V gene has CDR1 GTSNPN and CDR2 SVGIG (reference sequence). This CDR3 is 15 amino acids long.

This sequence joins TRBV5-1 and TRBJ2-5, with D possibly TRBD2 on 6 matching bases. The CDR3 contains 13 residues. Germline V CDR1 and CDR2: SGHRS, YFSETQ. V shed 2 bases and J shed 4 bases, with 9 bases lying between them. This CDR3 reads CASSFRGGETQYF. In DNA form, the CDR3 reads TGCGCCAGCAGCTTCCGGGGAGGAGAGACCCAGTACTTC.

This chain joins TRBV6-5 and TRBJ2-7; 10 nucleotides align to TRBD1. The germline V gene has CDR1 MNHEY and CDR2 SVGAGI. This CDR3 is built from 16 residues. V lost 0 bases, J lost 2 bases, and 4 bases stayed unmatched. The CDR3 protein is CASSYSIGTGAYEQYF. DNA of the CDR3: TGTGCCAGCAGTTACTCGATCGGGACAGGGGCCTACGAGCAGTACTTC.

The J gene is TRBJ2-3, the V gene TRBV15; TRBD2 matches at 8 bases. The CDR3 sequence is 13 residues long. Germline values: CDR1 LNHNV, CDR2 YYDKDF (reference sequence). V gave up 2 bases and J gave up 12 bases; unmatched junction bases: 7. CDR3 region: CATSRTSGSVQYF. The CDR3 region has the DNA TGTGCCACCAGCAGAACCAGCGGGAGTGTACAGTATTTT.

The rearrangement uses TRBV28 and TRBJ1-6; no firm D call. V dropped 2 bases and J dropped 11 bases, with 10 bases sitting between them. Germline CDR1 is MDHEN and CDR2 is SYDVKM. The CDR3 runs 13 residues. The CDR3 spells CASSLIGIPPLHF. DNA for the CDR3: TGTGCCAGCAGTTTAATCGGTATCCCACCCCTCCACTTT. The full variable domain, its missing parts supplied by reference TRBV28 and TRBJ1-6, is DVKVTQSSRYLVKRTGEKVFLECVQDMDHENMFWYRQDPGLGLRLIYFSYDVKMKEKGDIPEGYSVSREKKERFSLILESASTNQTSMYLCASSLIGIPPLHFGNGTRLTVT.

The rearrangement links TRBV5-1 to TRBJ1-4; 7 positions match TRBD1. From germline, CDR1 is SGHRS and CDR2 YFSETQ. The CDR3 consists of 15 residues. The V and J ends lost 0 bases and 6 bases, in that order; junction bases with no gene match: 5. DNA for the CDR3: TGCGCCAGCAGCTTGGGGGACAGTGGATATGAAAAACTGTTTTTT. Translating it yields CASSLGDSGYEKLFF.

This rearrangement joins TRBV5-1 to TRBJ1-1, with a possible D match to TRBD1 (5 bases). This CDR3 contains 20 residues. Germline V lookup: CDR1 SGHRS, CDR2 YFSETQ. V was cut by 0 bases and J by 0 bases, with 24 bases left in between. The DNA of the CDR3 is TGCGCCAGCAGCTTGGCCCTGGGTCAGGGCAGCCTAAGGATGAACACTGAAGCTTTCTTT. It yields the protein CASSLALGQGSLRMNTEAFF.

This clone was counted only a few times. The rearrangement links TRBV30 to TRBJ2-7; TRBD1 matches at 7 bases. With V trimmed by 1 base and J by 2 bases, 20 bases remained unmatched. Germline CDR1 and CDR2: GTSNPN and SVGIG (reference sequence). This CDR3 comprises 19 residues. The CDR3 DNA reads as TGTGCCTGGAGTGGCACCACAGGGGAACTACCTGCTAACCCCTACGAGCAGTACTTC. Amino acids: CAWSGTTGELPANPYEQYF.

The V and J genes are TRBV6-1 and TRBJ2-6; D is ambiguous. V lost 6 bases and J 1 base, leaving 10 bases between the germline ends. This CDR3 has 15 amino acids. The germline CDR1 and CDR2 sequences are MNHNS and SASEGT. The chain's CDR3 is CASRLLGSGANVLTF. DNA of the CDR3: TGTGCCAGCAGACTCCTCGGGTCTGGGGCCAACGTCCTGACTTTC.